Presented here are 28 T cell receptor beta chains from one specimen sequenced in a study of T cell repertoires in cytomegalovirus infection. Their cognate antigens are unknown. MiXCR, applied by TCRdb to the reads, yields one record per CDR3 protein. The table shows approximately 910,000 distinct CDR3 sequences, with approximately 31% occurring only once. The input for sequencing was cultured CD8+ T cells from PBMCs, taken from culture after CMV antigen stimulation. Every receptor here comes from a human donor in good health (CMV status not recorded). Some clones in this sample may be carry-over from other donors' samples.

This clonotype was found a few times. The V gene is TRBV27, the J gene TRBJ2-7; unclear D gene. Deletions cut 5 bases from V and 4 bases from J, with 9 bases between. Germline assignment: CDR1 MNHEY and CDR2 SMNVEV (reference sequence). This CDR3 has 12 residues. The DNA for the CDR3 is TGTGCCAGCAGTCCCCTCGGATACGAGCAGTACTTC. It is translated as CASSPLGYEQYF.

The chain employs TRBV4-1 and TRBJ2-1; 7 bases map to TRBD1. V shed 6 bases and J 5 bases; nucleotides not matched to a gene: 7. The CDR3 length is 14 residues. Per germline, CDR1 MGHRA and CDR2 YSYEKL. The CDR3 DNA reads TGCGCCAGCAGAGGCAGGGGGTATAACAATGAGCAGTTCTTC. This codes for CASRGRGYNNEQFF.

This clonotype came up a few times. The chain is built from TRBV18 and TRBJ2-5, with TRBD1 identical over 7 bases. CDR1 is KGHSH, CDR2 LQKENI, per germline. The junction had 7 bases not matched to a gene; V was cut back by 3 bases and J by 0 bases. This CDR3 comprises 16 residues. The CDR3 loop reads CASSPGTETYQETQYF. In DNA, the CDR3 is TGTGCCAGCTCACCCGGGACAGAGACGTACCAAGAGACCCAGTACTTC.

This clonotype was detected only a few times. V and J are TRBV28 and TRBJ1-5; maybe TRBD1 (5 bases). V was cut by 0 bases and J by 3 bases, with 12 bases left in between. The CDR3 is 16 residues long. Germline values: CDR1 MDHEN, CDR2 SYDVKM. DNA of the CDR3: TGTGCCAGCAGTTTATGGGGTGAGGACAACAATCAGCCCCAGCATTTT. Encoded protein: CASSLWGEDNNQPQHF.

The rearrangement joins TRBV6-6 to TRBJ2-7, with D unresolved. The CDR3 has 12 amino acids. Trimming removed 6 bases at V and 5 bases at J, with 11 bases between. Germline-derived CDR1 and CDR2 are MNHNY and SVGAGI (reference sequence). The DNA for the CDR3 is TGTGCCAGCAGCCTCTCGACCCACGAGCAGTACGTC. It is translated as CASSLSTHEQYV.

This clonotype was counted a few times. The chain couples TRBV25-1 to TRBJ1-1, with a weak D call TRBD1 (5 bases). Germline V lookup: CDR1 MGHDK, CDR2 SYGVNS. V lost 1 base, J lost 7 bases, and 13 bases lay in between. The length of the CDR3 is 14 residues. This chain's CDR3 is CASSEWQGVGEAFF. The CDR3 nucleotides are TGTGCCAGCAGTGAATGGCAGGGAGTAGGTGAAGCTTTCTTT.

The rearrangement uses TRBV19 and TRBJ1-1; TRBD1 is a possible D gene (6 bases). Germline CDR1 LNHDA, CDR2 SQIVND (reference sequence). Trimming pared 3 bases from V and 7 bases from J, leaving 12 bases between. There are 13 residues in the CDR3. The chain's CDR3 is CASSITGTLEAFF. Written as DNA, the CDR3 is TGTGCCAGTAGTATCACCGGGACACTTGAAGCTTTCTTT. Full variable domain (rest looked up from reference TRBV19 and TRBJ1-1): DGGITQSPKYLFRKEGQNVTLSCEQNLNHDAMYWYRQDPGQGLRLIYYSQIVNDFQKGDIAEGYSVSREKKESFPLTVTSAQKNPTAFYLCASSITGTLEAFFGQGTRLTVV.

CDR3 amino acids: CASSLGGSQGSPYEQYF. Here the CDR3 DNA reads TGCGCCAGCAGCTTGGGAGGTTCCCAGGGGAGTCCCTACGAGCAGTACTTC. The V gene is TRBV5-1, the J gene TRBJ2-7; possible D gene TRBD1, 6 bases. The CDR3 spans 17 residues. CDR1 is SGHRS, CDR2 YFSETQ, per germline. Trimming cost V 0 bases and J 2 bases, with 18 bases left between them.

This clonotype has only a few counts. CDR3 in DNA: TGTGCCAGCAGGGGCCTACGGGACACCCCCTACGAGCAGTACTTC. Protein product: CASRGLRDTPYEQYF. The chain employs TRBV2 and TRBJ2-7; D is perhaps TRBD1 (6 bases). CDR3 length equals 15 residues. V was cut by 6 bases and J by 2 bases, with 17 bases left in between. Germline V gene lookup returns CDR1 SNHLY and CDR2 FYNNEI.

The V gene is TRBV6-1, the J gene TRBJ2-1; D gene unclear. This CDR3 has 9 amino acids. V was shortened by 8 bases and J by 4 bases, with 0 bases between the two germline ends. Germline V CDR1 and CDR2: MNHNS, SASEGT. The CDR3 here is CASYNEQFF. CDR3 bases: TGTGCCAGCTACAATGAGCAGTTCTTC.

This clonotype was recorded at least ten times. DNA of the CDR3: TGTGCCAGCAGCCCTGGGGCGACAACTAATGAAAAACTGTTTTTT. Its translation is CASSPGATTNEKLFF. V and J are TRBV7-9 and TRBJ1-4; TRBD1 is a possible D gene (5 bases). The V and J ends lost 5 bases and 0 bases respectively, with 10 bases between them. CDR1 SEHNR and CDR2 FQNEAQ come from the germline V gene (reference sequence). The CDR3 runs 15 residues.

The genes are TRBV7-2 and TRBJ1-6; D unresolved. The CDR3 is 18 residues long. Germline V lookup: CDR1 SGHTA, CDR2 FQGNSA. V was pared by 2 bases and J by 0 bases, with 14 bases between. The CDR3, as DNA: TGTGCCAGCAGCTTAATTCAGGCGACGAGCTCCTATAATTCACCCCTCCACTTT. This encodes CASSLIQATSSYNSPLHF.

In this sample, this clonotype turned up a few times. This chain links TRBV20-1 with TRBJ2-7; the D gene is possibly TRBD1 (5 bases). This CDR3 comprises 14 residues. V was pared by 0 bases and J by 6 bases, with 15 bases between. In germline, CDR1 is DFQATT, CDR2 SNEGSKA (reference sequence). CDR3 sequence: CSARDPRVLFEQYF. CDR3 coding DNA: TGCAGTGCTAGAGATCCCAGGGTCCTTTTCGAGCAGTACTTC.

This chain uses TRBV6-4 with TRBJ2-1, with D perhaps being TRBD1 or TRBD2 (5 bases each). From germline, CDR1 is MRHNA and CDR2 SNTAGT. The CDR3 extends over 13 amino acids. V was shortened by 1 base and J by 5 bases, with 6 bases between the two germline ends. CDR3 in amino acids: CASSDWGNNEQFF. CDR3 coding DNA: TGTGCCAGCAGTGACTGGGGGAACAATGAGCAGTTCTTC.

The V call is TRBV6-1, the J call TRBJ2-1; TRBD2 aligns across 11 bases. After removal of 5 bases from V and 12 bases from J, the junction contained 12 bases not matched to a gene. The CDR3 consists of 15 residues. Germline V CDR1 and CDR2: MNHNS, SASEGT. The CDR3 loop is CASSLDSGGVGGQFF. The CDR3 DNA reads TGTGCCAGCAGTTTGGATAGCGGGGGGGTAGGGGGGCAGTTCTTC.

This chain links TRBV24-1 with TRBJ2-1; D not certain. This CDR3 region has 13 residues. The V gene's germline CDR1 is KGHDR and CDR2 SFDVKD. Trimming removed 5 bases at V and 9 bases at J, with 13 bases between. In DNA form, the CDR3 reads TGTGCCACCAGTGCGAGAGGCGCAGGTGAGCAGTTCTTC. The encoded protein is CATSARGAGEQFF.

V usage is TRBV6-6 and J usage is TRBJ2-1; D unresolved. This CDR3 is 13 amino acids long. Looked up from germline, CDR1 is MNHNY and CDR2 is SVGAGI (reference sequence). Trimming pared 0 bases from V and 3 bases from J, leaving 3 bases between. The CDR3 coding sequence is TGTGCCAGCAGTTACTCAGTCTACAATGAGCAGTTCTTC. It codes for CASSYSVYNEQFF.

The V and J genes are TRBV7-8 and TRBJ2-7; 9 bases map to TRBD1. Looked up from germline, CDR1 is SGHVS and CDR2 is FQNEAQ. This CDR3 has 14 residues. V was pared by 5 bases and J by 3 bases, with 5 bases of the junction left unmatched. The CDR3 sequence: CASSPGQGFYEQYV. CDR3 bases: TGTGCCAGCAGCCCGGGACAGGGATTCTACGAGCAGTACGTC.

The J gene is TRBJ1-1, the V gene TRBV6-1; 7 nucleotides align to TRBD1. CDR3 length equals 17 residues. V gave up 4 bases and J gave up 1 base; unmatched junction bases: 12. CDR1 and CDR2 (germline): MNHNS, SASEGT. CDR3 sequence (DNA): TGTGCCAGCAGTGGAGGATTGACAGGGCGGGGGAACACTGAAGCTTTCTTT. Amino acid sequence: CASSGGLTGRGNTEAFF.

The CDR3 DNA reads as TGTGCCAGCAGTTACTCTGGGGATGGTGGCTACACCTTC. Translating gives CASSYSGDGGYTF. The chain uses TRBV6-5 and TRBJ1-2; D ambiguous. The germline V gene has CDR1 MNHEY and CDR2 SVGAGI. V lost 0 bases and J 7 bases, leaving 9 bases between the germline ends. The CDR3 is 13 amino acids.

This clonotype was seen a handful of times. The V gene is TRBV15, the J gene TRBJ1-1; D gene unclear. V lost 0 bases and J 6 bases, leaving 8 bases between the germline ends. CDR1 and CDR2 (germline): LNHNV, YYDKDF (reference sequence). CDR3 length equals 13 residues. The CDR3 sequence is CATSRERSSEAFF. Here the CDR3 DNA reads TGTGCCACCAGCAGAGAAAGGTCGTCTGAAGCTTTCTTT.

The chain has TRBV5-6 and TRBJ2-7; 7 bases agree with TRBD1. The CDR3 is made up of 15 amino acids. V shed 2 bases, J shed 3 bases, and the junction held 8 bases outside the gene matches. The V gene's germline CDR1 is SGHDT and CDR2 YYEEEE. The CDR3 protein is CASSFRQGGFYEQYF. The CDR3 DNA sequence: TGTGCCAGCAGCTTCCGACAGGGTGGGTTCTACGAGCAGTACTTC.

This clonotype was recorded only once. V and J are TRBV19 and TRBJ2-3, with D possibly matching TRBD1 (6 bases). Looked up from germline, CDR1 is LNHDA and CDR2 is SQIVND (reference sequence). This CDR3 comprises 16 residues. Trimming removed 4 bases at V and 2 bases at J, with 16 bases between. The CDR3 here is CASSTTPDSLTDTQYF. Here the CDR3 DNA reads TGTGCCAGTAGTACAACCCCGGACAGTCTCACAGATACGCAGTATTTT.

The rearrangement joins TRBV28 to TRBJ2-1, with D tentatively TRBD1 (6 bases). V lost 6 bases to trimming and J lost 4 bases, with 16 bases between them. CDR3 length: 15 residues. Germline CDR1 MDHEN, CDR2 SYDVKM. This CDR3 reads CASSLKGHLYNEQFF. Here the CDR3 DNA reads TGTGCCAGCAGCCTGAAGGGACACCTATACAATGAGCAGTTCTTC.

This clonotype has more than one count but fewer than ten. The junction differs from germline at one of its ends, possibly a read error. This chain uses TRBV5-4 with TRBJ2-2; 7 nucleotides line up with TRBD2. The germline CDR1 and CDR2 sequences are SGHNT and YYREEE (reference sequence). The CDR3 runs 13 residues. The CDR3 here is CASNLGGSGELFF. CDR3 DNA sequence: TGTGCCAGCAACTTGGGAGGGTCCGGGGAGCTGTTTTTT.

The chain is built from TRBV27 and TRBJ2-6, with unresolved D. V was trimmed by 5 bases and J by 1 base, leaving 9 bases between them. CDR3 length equals 15 residues. Germline V gene lookup returns CDR1 MNHEY and CDR2 SMNVEV (reference sequence). This CDR3 reads CASSLTESGANVLTF. CDR3 nucleotide sequence: TGTGCCAGCAGTCTGACGGAATCTGGGGCCAACGTCCTGACTTTC. Filled out from reference TRBV27 and TRBJ2-6, the complete variable domain reads EAQVTQNPRYLITVTGKKLTVTCSQNMNHEYMSWYRQDPGLGLRQIYYSMNVEVTDKGDVPEGYKVSRKEKRNFPLILESPSPNQTSLYFCASSLTESGANVLTFGAGSRLTVL.

This clonotype was found a few times. The V call is TRBV7-9, the J call TRBJ2-2; D is uncertain. Germline loops: CDR1 SEHNR, CDR2 FQNEAQ (reference sequence). Trimming left V 1 base short and J 3 bases short, with 15 bases between. The CDR3 runs to 17 residues. CDR3 coding DNA: TGTGCCAGCAGCTTAGGTCTCACCAGGAAGGACACCGGGGAGCTGTTTTTT. Its protein product is CASSLGLTRKDTGELFF.

This clonotype was found once. J is TRBJ2-3 and V is TRBV7-1, with 10 bases lining up with TRBD1. TRBV7-1 is classed as an ORF, of uncertain function. This CDR3 is 16 amino acids long. Unmatched junction bases numbered 9, after V lost 6 bases and J lost 3 bases. Here the CDR3 reads CASSTGTGEVTDTQYF. Here the CDR3 DNA reads TGTGCCAGCAGTACCGGGACAGGGGAAGTTACAGATACGCAGTATTTT.